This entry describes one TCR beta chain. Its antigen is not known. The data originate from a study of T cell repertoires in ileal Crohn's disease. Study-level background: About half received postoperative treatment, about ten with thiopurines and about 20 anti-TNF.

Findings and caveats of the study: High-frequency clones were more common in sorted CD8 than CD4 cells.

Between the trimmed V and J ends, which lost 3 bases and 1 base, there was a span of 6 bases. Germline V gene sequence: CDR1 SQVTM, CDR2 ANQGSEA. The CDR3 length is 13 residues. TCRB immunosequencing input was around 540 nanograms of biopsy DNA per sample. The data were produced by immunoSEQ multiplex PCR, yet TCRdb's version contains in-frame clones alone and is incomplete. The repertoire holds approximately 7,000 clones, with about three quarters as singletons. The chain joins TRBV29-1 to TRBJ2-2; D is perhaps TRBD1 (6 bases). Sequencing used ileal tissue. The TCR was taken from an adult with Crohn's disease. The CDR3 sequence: CSVDRGNTGELFF. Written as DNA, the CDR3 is TGCAGCGTTGACAGGGGGAACACCGGGGAGCTGTTTTTT.